Detailed here is one T cell receptor (beta chain). Its specificity is unknown. This sample stems from a study of cytomegalovirus exposure and HLA in healthy donors. Overall study results and limits: Reports state that TCR beta sequences accurately predicted most subjects' HLA-A and HLA-B alleles.

PCR amplification relied on 60 Vbeta primers (plus 13 Jbeta primers). TCRdb's copy holds only in-frame clones and misses some; the assay was immunoSEQ multiplex PCR. In the table there are about 150,000 clones, roughly 75% of which are singletons. With V trimmed by 5 bases and J by 1 base, 8 bases remained unmatched. This CDR3 has 16 residues. The germline CDR1 and CDR2 sequences are SEHNR and FQNEAQ (reference sequence). This clonotype was sampled from a young man in good health and CMV-seronegative. The chain has TRBV7-9 and TRBJ2-7; 10 bases match TRBD1. Sequencing was done on a sample of PBMCs. CDR3 DNA: TGTGCCAGCAGCCCGGTCCGGGACAGGGGTTCCTACGAGCAGTACTTC. Protein sequence: CASSPVRDRGSYEQYF.